Following are 27 T cell receptor beta chains from one sample sequenced in a study of CD8 T cells in Susac syndrome. RNA amounts of roughly 0.45 to 1 ug underwent reverse transcription with random hexamers. MiXCR, applied by TCRdb to the immunoSEQ multiplex PCR reads, yields one record per CDR3 protein. Of about 60,000 distinct CDR3 sequences listed, around 95% are singletons. Sequencing was performed on CD8+ T cells from PBMCs. The origin of the receptors is a human donor with multiple sclerosis.

The J gene is TRBJ2-2, the V gene TRBV29-1, with D possibly being TRBD1 (5 bases). Trimming pared 4 bases from V and 2 bases from J, leaving 14 bases between. CDR1 SQVTM and CDR2 ANQGSEA come from the germline V gene. The CDR3 has 15 residues. CDR3 amino acids: CSVGPPGSNTGELFF. DNA of the CDR3: TGCAGCGTTGGTCCGCCAGGGTCTAACACCGGGGAGCTGTTTTTT.

This chain uses TRBV20-1 with TRBJ1-5, with D maybe TRBD1 (5 bases). The CDR3 extends over 13 amino acids. Germline V gene sequence: CDR1 DFQATT, CDR2 SNEGSKA (reference sequence). Trimming cost V 1 base and J 5 bases, with 9 bases left between them. The DNA of the CDR3 is TGCAGTGCTAGAGGGGGGGTAGATCAGCCCCAGCATTTT. This gives the protein CSARGGVDQPQHF.

This sequence joins TRBV23-1 and TRBJ2-4, with D possibly matching TRBD1 (6 bases). TRBV23-1 falls under the ORF class, with uncertain function. CDR3 length: 16 residues. V lost 7 bases, J lost 0 bases, and 16 bases lay in between. The DNA for the CDR3 is TGCGCCAGCACCCCCCTGGACAGTTTAGCCAAAAACATTCAGTACTTC. Its translation: CASTPLDSLAKNIQYF.

V gene TRBV12-3 or TRBV12-4 combines with J gene TRBJ2-3, with D hard to call. The CDR3 contains 14 residues. V lost 1 base and J lost 1, with 6 bases in between. The CDR3 DNA follows: TGTGCCAGCAGTTTAGGGCTGGGCACAGATACGCAGTATTTT. Translated: CASSLGLGTDTQYF.

The chain joins TRBV20-1 to TRBJ2-7; 8 nucleotides align to TRBD1. V dropped 1 base and J dropped 2; count of bases not matched to a gene: 4. Germline V gene sequence: CDR1 DFQATT, CDR2 SNEGSKA (reference sequence). CDR3 length equals 14 residues. The CDR3 is CSARVPGGPYEQYF. Here the CDR3 DNA reads TGCAGTGCTAGAGTACCAGGGGGCCCCTACGAGCAGTACTTC.

The chain carries TRBV15 and TRBJ2-5; 12 bases match TRBD2. This CDR3 contains 16 residues. The junction had 5 bases not matched to a gene; V was cut back by 2 bases and J by 4 bases. Germline assignment: CDR1 LNHNV and CDR2 YYDKDF (reference sequence). The CDR3 DNA reads as TGTGCCACCAGCAGACCGACTAGCGGGGGTAGAGAGACCCAGTACTTC. Translated: CATSRPTSGGRETQYF. The variable domain in full, completed from reference TRBV15 and TRBJ2-5, reads DAMVIQNPRYQVTQFGKPVTLSCSQTLNHNVMYWYQQKSSQAPKLLFHYYDKDFNNEADTPDNFQSRRPNTSFCFLDIRSPGLGDTAMYLCATSRPTSGGRETQYFGPGTRLLVL.

The chain recombines TRBV7-9 with TRBJ2-4, with D possibly matching TRBD1 (6 bases). This CDR3 is 16 amino acids long. V lost 4 bases to trimming and J lost 0 bases, with 13 bases between them. Germline CDR1 reads SEHNR; CDR2 reads FQNEAQ (reference sequence). CDR3 nucleotide sequence: TGTGCCAGCAGCTCACCGGACAGAGTAGCCAAAAACATTCAGTACTTC. This sequence encodes CASSSPDRVAKNIQYF.

The chain carries TRBV25-1 and TRBJ1-1, with no clear D. The CDR3 has 14 residues. Trimming pared 8 bases from V and 2 bases from J, leaving 15 bases between. Germline assignment: CDR1 MGHDK and CDR2 SYGVNS. The CDR3 loop reads CASGPQETNTEAFF. The CDR3 nucleotides read TGTGCCAGCGGACCTCAGGAGACTAACACTGAAGCTTTCTTT.

The CDR3 region has the DNA TGTGCCAGCAGTTACAAATCGACAGCCAACACTGAAGCTTTCTTT. Protein sequence: CASSYKSTANTEAFF. This chain joins TRBV6-6 and TRBJ1-1; TRBD1 is a possible D gene (5 bases). The ends were cut back, 2 bases at V and 2 bases at J, with 12 bases in the middle. The CDR3 consists of 15 residues. From germline, CDR1 is MNHNY and CDR2 SVGAGI (reference sequence).

V is TRBV12-3 or TRBV12-4 and J is TRBJ1-4; D unresolved. Trimming took 6 bases from V and 5 from J, leaving 16 bases between them. The CDR3 loop spans 15 amino acids. CDR3 in amino acids: CASSPVLRENEKLFF. The DNA of the CDR3 is TGTGCCAGCAGCCCAGTCCTGAGGGAGAATGAAAAACTGTTTTTT.

The V and J genes are TRBV3-1 and TRBJ2-2; 7 bases are shared with TRBD1. The CDR3 is 14 residues long. The V and J ends lost 5 bases and 7 bases, in that order; junction bases with no gene match: 7. Germline lookup yields CDR1 LGHDT and CDR2 YNNKEL (reference sequence). CDR3 in DNA: TGTGCCAGCAGCACCCGACAGGGTGGCGGGGAGCTGTTTTTT. Translation: CASSTRQGGGELFF. Supplemented by reference TRBV3-1 and TRBJ2-2, the full variable domain reads DTAVSQTPKYLVTQMGNDKSIKCEQNLGHDTMYWYKQDSKKFLKIMFSYNNKELIINETVPNRFSPKSPDKAHLNLHINSLELGDSAVYFCASSTRQGGGELFFGEGSRLTVL.

This clonotype occurred a few times. For the CDR3, the DNA is TGTGCCAGCTCACCATCAGGGACAGATACGCAGTATTTT. Translation gives CASSPSGTDTQYF. The chain is built from TRBV18 and TRBJ2-3; a weak D match, TRBD1 (5 bases). CDR1 and CDR2 (germline): KGHSH, LQKENI. The germline V and J ends were trimmed by 2 bases and 3 bases, with 6 bases remaining between them. CDR3 size: 13 residues. The full variable domain, with the rest looked up from reference TRBV18 and TRBJ2-3, is NAGVMQNPRHLVRRRGQEARLRCSPMKGHSHVYWYRQLPEEGLKFMVYLQKENIIDESGMPKERFSAEFPKEGPSILRIQQVVRGDSAAYFCASSPSGTDTQYFGPGTRLTVL.

The chain links TRBV28 to TRBJ2-2, with D hard to call. From germline, CDR1 is MDHEN and CDR2 SYDVKM. The CDR3 has 14 amino acids. Trimming shortened V by 2 bases and J by 1 base, and 5 bases separated the two germline ends. The CDR3 nucleotides read TGTGCCAGCAGTTTACCGTTGAACACCGGGGAGCTGTTTTTT. It encodes CASSLPLNTGELFF. The complete variable domain, with remaining parts taken from reference TRBV28 and TRBJ2-2, reads DVKVTQSSRYLVKRTGEKVFLECVQDMDHENMFWYRQDPGLGLRLIYFSYDVKMKEKGDIPEGYSVSREKKERFSLILESASTNQTSMYLCASSLPLNTGELFFGEGSRLTVL.

The CDR3 is CASSLRLGYEQYF. In DNA, the CDR3 is TGTGCCAGCAGTTTAAGGTTAGGCTACGAGCAGTACTTC. The V call is TRBV28, the J call TRBJ2-7; no definite D call. The CDR3 consists of 13 residues. V was trimmed by 2 bases and J by 3 bases, leaving 8 bases between them. Per germline, CDR1 MDHEN and CDR2 SYDVKM.

The chain has TRBV7-9 and TRBJ1-1, with D possibly matching TRBD1 (5 bases). Germline values: CDR1 SEHNR, CDR2 FQNEAQ (reference sequence). V shed 7 bases and J shed 1 base, with 10 bases lying between them. The CDR3 is 13 residues long. The chain's CDR3 is CASKVGGNTEAFF. The CDR3, as DNA: TGTGCCAGCAAGGTGGGGGGGAACACTGAAGCTTTCTTT.

The chain employs TRBV4-1 and TRBJ2-3; the match to TRBD1 covers 9 bases. CDR3 size: 17 residues. Germline lookup yields CDR1 MGHRA and CDR2 YSYEKL. V shed 5 bases and J 2 bases; nucleotides not matched to a gene: 11. Written as DNA, the CDR3 is TGCGCCAGCAGCGAATCCGGGGACAGGGTGTTCACAGATACGCAGTATTTT. Protein: CASSESGDRVFTDTQYF.

The CDR3 coding sequence is TGCAGTGCTAGCCGGACAGGGGCCGATCTCAATGAGCAGTTCTTC. Translating gives CSASRTGADLNEQFF. The J gene is TRBJ2-1, the V gene TRBV20-1, with 9 bases lining up with TRBD1. After removal of 3 bases from V and 6 bases from J, the junction contained 9 bases not matched to a gene. CDR1 and CDR2 from the germline V gene are DFQATT and SNEGSKA (reference sequence). The CDR3 has 15 amino acids.

CDR3 amino acids: CSARGGSTEAFF. In DNA form, the CDR3 reads TGCAGTGCTAGAGGAGGGTCCACTGAAGCTTTCTTT. The genes are TRBV20-1 and TRBJ1-1, with D uncertain. The germline V gene encodes CDR1 DFQATT and CDR2 SNEGSKA (reference sequence). The CDR3 consists of 12 residues. Trimming removed 1 base at V and 4 bases at J, with 7 bases between.

This clonotype was found a few times. This chain joins TRBV28 and TRBJ2-7; 7 positions match TRBD1. This CDR3 comprises 13 residues. Trimming at V came to 3 bases and at J to 3 bases, leaving 2 bases not matched to a gene. CDR1 is MDHEN and CDR2 is SYDVKM in the germline V gene. The CDR3 DNA reads TGTGCCAGCAGTTTTACAGGGGACTACGAGCAGTACTTC. This codes for CASSFTGDYEQYF.

The chain carries TRBV19 and TRBJ1-1; D gene uncertain. The germline CDR1 and CDR2 sequences are LNHDA and SQIVND (reference sequence). Trimming removed 4 bases at V and 1 base at J, with 4 bases between. The CDR3 length is 12 residues. In DNA, the CDR3 is TGTGCCAGTAGTACGGCGAACACTGAAGCTTTCTTT. Its translation is CASSTANTEAFF.

The chain recombines TRBV24-1 with TRBJ2-1, with 10 positions matching TRBD1. The V and J ends lost 4 bases and 5 bases, in that order; junction bases with no gene match: 4. This CDR3 spans 15 amino acids. Germline lookup yields CDR1 KGHDR and CDR2 SFDVKD. As DNA, the CDR3 is TGTGCCACCAGTGACGCGGACAGGGGGAACAATGAGCAGTTCTTC. Translating it yields CATSDADRGNNEQFF.

This clonotype occurred once. Written as DNA, the CDR3 is TGCAGCGTTGAGGAGCGGGAATCCTACGAGCAGTACTTC. Encoded protein: CSVEERESYEQYF. The chain uses TRBV29-1 and TRBJ2-7; 7 bases line up with TRBD2. Trimming removed 3 bases from V and 1 base from J; junction bases left unmatched: 3. CDR3 size: 13 residues. Germline CDR1 is SQVTM and CDR2 is ANQGSEA.

CDR3 amino acids: CSAERKDYYGYTF. CDR3 nucleotides: TGCAGCGCGGAGAGGAAGGATTACTATGGCTACACCTTC. V and J are TRBV29-1 and TRBJ1-2; D is uncertain. In germline, CDR1 is SQVTM, CDR2 ANQGSEA. The V and J ends lost 7 bases and 3 bases respectively, with 15 bases between them. The CDR3 has 13 amino acids.

This clonotype was recorded once. The CDR3 bases are TGCAGCGTTGAATGGGGACATGAGGGCACCGGGGAGCTGTTTTTT. Translation: CSVEWGHEGTGELFF. J is TRBJ2-2 and V is TRBV29-1, with a tentative D call TRBD1 (6 bases). Germline V gene lookup returns CDR1 SQVTM and CDR2 ANQGSEA. The CDR3 has 15 amino acids. Between the trimmed V and J ends, which lost 2 bases and 4 bases, there was a span of 14 bases.

The rearrangement links TRBV27 to TRBJ1-5; D is uncertain. V dropped 6 bases and J dropped 2 bases, with 14 bases sitting between them. From germline, CDR1 is MNHEY and CDR2 SMNVEV (reference sequence). This CDR3 has 15 amino acids. As DNA, the CDR3 is TGTGCCAGCAGCCCAGTTGGGGAAGGCAATCAGCCCCAGCATTTT. Translating it yields CASSPVGEGNQPQHF.

The chain carries TRBV2 and TRBJ2-1, with a weak D call TRBD2 (5 bases). CDR1 is SNHLY, CDR2 FYNNEI, per germline. Trimming cost V 6 bases and J 1 base, with 7 bases left between them. The CDR3 consists of 13 residues. The CDR3 DNA sequence: TGTGCCAGCAGCGAGGGATCCTACAATGAGCAGTTCTTC. It is translated as CASSEGSYNEQFF.

This sequence joins TRBV9 and TRBJ2-3, with D unclear. The V end lost 4 bases, the J end lost 1 base, and 10 bases lay between the germline ends. CDR3 length: 14 residues. The germline V gene has CDR1 SGDLS and CDR2 YYNGEE. The CDR3 DNA sequence: TGTGCCAGCAGCCCAGATGGGGGCACAGATACGCAGTATTTT. Its translation is CASSPDGGTDTQYF.